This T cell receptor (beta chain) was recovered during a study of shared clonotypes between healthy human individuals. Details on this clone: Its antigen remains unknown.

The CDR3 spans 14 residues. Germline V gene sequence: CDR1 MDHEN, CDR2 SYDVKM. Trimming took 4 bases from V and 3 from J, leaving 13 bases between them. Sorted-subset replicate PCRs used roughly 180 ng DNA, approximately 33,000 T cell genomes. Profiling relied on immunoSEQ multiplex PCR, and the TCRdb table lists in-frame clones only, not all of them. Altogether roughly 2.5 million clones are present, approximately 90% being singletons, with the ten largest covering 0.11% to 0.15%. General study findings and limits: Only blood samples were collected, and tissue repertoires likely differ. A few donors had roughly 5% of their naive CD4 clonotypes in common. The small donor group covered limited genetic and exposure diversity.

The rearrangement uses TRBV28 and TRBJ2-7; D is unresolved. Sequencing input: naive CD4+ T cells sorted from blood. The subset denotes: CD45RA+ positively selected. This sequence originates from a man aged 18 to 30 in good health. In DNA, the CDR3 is TGTGCCAGCAGTTCACCGGACGGATACTACGAGCAGTACTTC. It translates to CASSSPDGYYEQYF.